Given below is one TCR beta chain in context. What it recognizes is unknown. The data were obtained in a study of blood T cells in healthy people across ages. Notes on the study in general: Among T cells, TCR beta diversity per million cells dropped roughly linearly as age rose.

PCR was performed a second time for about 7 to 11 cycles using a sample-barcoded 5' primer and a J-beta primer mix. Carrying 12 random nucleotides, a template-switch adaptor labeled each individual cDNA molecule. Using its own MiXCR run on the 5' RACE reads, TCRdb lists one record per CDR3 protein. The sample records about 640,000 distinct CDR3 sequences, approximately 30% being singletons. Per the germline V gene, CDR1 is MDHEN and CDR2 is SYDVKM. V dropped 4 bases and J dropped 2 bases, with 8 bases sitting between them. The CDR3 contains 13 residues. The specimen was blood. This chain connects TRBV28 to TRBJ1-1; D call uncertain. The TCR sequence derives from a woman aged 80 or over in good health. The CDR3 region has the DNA TGTGCCAGCAGTTCAGAAAGCAACACTGAAGCTTTCTTT. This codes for CASSSESNTEAFF.